Listed below are T cell receptor beta chains from one sample, sequenced in a study of T cells in Graves' hyperthyroidism and ophthalmopathy. MiXCR, run by TCRdb on the multiplex PCR reads, gives a single entry per CDR3 protein. The table has about 620,000 distinct CDR3 sequences, 16% seen once. The material sequenced was blood. The receptors were sampled from a woman aged 25 to 39 with Graves' hyperthyroidism. The CDR3 runs from the conserved cysteine through the conserved F or W. Each record gives: CDR3 protein, V gene, J gene, clone size. Size is omitted from some rows. Given values are once, few, many or a class for expanded clones.

CDR3aa: CASSLAEWWREQYF
v_gene: TRBV7-2
j_gene: TRBJ2-7
abundance: many

CDR3aa: CASSLTRAGGYGYTF
v_gene: TRBV5-1
j_gene: TRBJ1-2
abundance: .

CDR3aa: CSARGRGPEKTQYF
v_gene: TRBV20-1
j_gene: TRBJ2-5
abundance: once

CDR3aa: CASRDRRSNSPLHF
v_gene: TRBV7-2
j_gene: TRBJ1-6
abundance: .

CDR3aa: CASSTPGLAGATNTGELFF
v_gene: TRBV6-1
j_gene: TRBJ2-2
abundance: many

CDR3aa: CASSERSFEAFF
v_gene: TRBV2
j_gene: TRBJ1-1
abundance: many

CDR3aa: CSARASVGKYEQYF
v_gene: TRBV20-1
j_gene: TRBJ2-7
abundance: few

CDR3aa: CASSRGSPDTQYF
v_gene: TRBV13
j_gene: TRBJ2-3
abundance: many

CDR3aa: CASSLRTESNEQYF
v_gene: TRBV28
j_gene: TRBJ2-7
abundance: many

CDR3aa: CAISEYVAGEYEQYF
v_gene: TRBV10-3
j_gene: TRBJ2-7
abundance: many

CDR3aa: CSGEGQGLGETQYF
v_gene: TRBV29-1
j_gene: TRBJ2-5
abundance: many

CDR3aa: CASGFLYRNSNQPQHF
v_gene: TRBV12-5
j_gene: TRBJ1-5
abundance: .

CDR3aa: CASSSSFEGRVQETQYF
v_gene: TRBV5-5
j_gene: TRBJ2-5
abundance: few

CDR3aa: CASSHGTLYPGAIAKNIQYF
v_gene: TRBV3-1
j_gene: TRBJ2-4
abundance: .

CDR3aa: CASSEGGVGYTF
v_gene: TRBV2
j_gene: TRBJ1-2
abundance: many

CDR3aa: CASSIAGWSYEQYF
v_gene: TRBV14
j_gene: TRBJ2-7
abundance: .

CDR3aa: CASSIGRDYEQYF
v_gene: TRBV12-3/TRBV12-4
j_gene: TRBJ2-7
abundance: few

CDR3aa: CASSPPGYGYTF
v_gene: TRBV12-3/TRBV12-4
j_gene: TRBJ1-2
abundance: few

CDR3aa: CAWTFGTTGGYNEQFF
v_gene: TRBV30
j_gene: TRBJ2-1
abundance: many

CDR3aa: CASSPSGSGTDTQYF
v_gene: TRBV3-1
j_gene: TRBJ2-3
abundance: many

CDR3aa: CASSSDRGKNEQFF
v_gene: TRBV6-9
j_gene: TRBJ2-1
abundance: once

CDR3aa: CSAPLSYNEQFF
v_gene: TRBV20-1
j_gene: TRBJ2-1
abundance: .

CDR3aa: CATAPGGASYNEQFF
v_gene: TRBV7-3
j_gene: TRBJ2-1
abundance: many

CDR3aa: CASSTRGPDNGYTF
v_gene: TRBV7-2
j_gene: TRBJ1-2
abundance: few

CDR3aa: CASSLHGTGVNTEAFF
v_gene: TRBV5-1
j_gene: TRBJ1-1
abundance: .

CDR3aa: CATSSNRQGRETQYF
v_gene: TRBV15
j_gene: TRBJ2-5
abundance: .

CDR3aa: CAISERSGGNEQFF
v_gene: TRBV10-3
j_gene: TRBJ2-1
abundance: many

CDR3aa: CASSLEASGDYNEQFF
v_gene: TRBV7-8
j_gene: TRBJ2-1
abundance: many

CDR3aa: CASRGDGTYEQYF
v_gene: TRBV18
j_gene: TRBJ2-7
abundance: many

CDR3aa: CASSEMGPYSNQPQHF
v_gene: TRBV2
j_gene: TRBJ1-5
abundance: many

CDR3aa: CASIKDRVATEAFF
v_gene: TRBV19
j_gene: TRBJ1-1
abundance: few

CDR3aa: CASSLAAGLAETTHTQYF
v_gene: TRBV5-1
j_gene: TRBJ2-3
abundance: .

CDR3aa: CSAYDRTGLNTEAFF
v_gene: TRBV29-1
j_gene: TRBJ1-1
abundance: many

CDR3aa: CASSQGPHTDTQYF
v_gene: TRBV7-8
j_gene: TRBJ2-3
abundance: many

CDR3aa: CASSLSHAYEQYF
v_gene: TRBV27
j_gene: TRBJ2-7
abundance: few